The clone carrying this T cell receptor (beta chain) has at least ten counts. MiXCR, applied by TCRdb to the 5' RACE reads, yields one record per CDR3 protein. This table holds about 550,000 distinct CDR3 sequences, under 25% found once. The CDR3 contains 15 residues. Trimming took off 3 bases at V and 1 base at J, with 11 bases between the two ends. The data derive from a study of T cells after yellow fever vaccination. This specimen was PBMCs, taken 15 days after the yellow fever booster vaccination. This sequence joins TRBV12-3 or TRBV12-4 and TRBJ2-3; D is uncertain. The receptor was derived from a man aged 25 to 45 who received the YFV17D yellow fever vaccine. CDR3 region: CASSLAIRGTDTQYF. In DNA, the CDR3 is TGTGCCAGCAGTTTGGCCATTAGGGGCACAGATACGCAGTATTTT.